This section outlines one T cell receptor (beta chain) sequence together with its context. Its matching antigen is unknown. This CDR3 contains 13 residues. From germline, CDR1 is DFQATT and CDR2 SNEGSKA (reference sequence). V was trimmed by 5 bases and J by 0 bases, leaving 10 bases between them. The data originate from a study of blood T cells in healthy people across ages. General study findings and limits: While age rose, TCR beta diversity per million T cells dropped in a roughly linear way.

With each sample, at least 5.5 micrograms of total RNA were extracted. Through a sample-barcoded 5' primer and a J-beta primer mix, a second PCR was run for roughly 6 to 12 cycles. Every sample produced at least 2.5 million CDR3-containing paired-end reads. One entry per CDR3 protein results from TCRdb running MiXCR on the 5' RACE reads. The sample lists about 590,000 distinct CDR3 sequences, roughly 30% occurring once. The sample taken for sequencing was blood. This TCR derives from a woman of 80 years or more in good health. V usage is TRBV20-1 and J usage is TRBJ1-1; no definite D call. CDR3 region: CSAVTTLNTEAFF. The CDR3 DNA sequence: TGCAGTGCTGTAACTACCCTGAACACTGAAGCTTTCTTT.